This TCR beta chain is from a study of blood T cell repertoires in COVID-19. On the study more broadly: Both acute and convalescent COVID-19 samples were obtained from the United States, Italy and Spain.

Assignments of participants to cohorts depended upon their own reported clinical history. Recovered participants had two consecutive negative NP/OP PCR tests, healthcare professional clearance, or symptom resolution. This clone has a single count. CDR1 and CDR2 from the germline V gene are LNHNV and YYDKDF (reference sequence). V lost 3 bases, J lost 4 bases, and 8 bases stayed unmatched. There are 16 residues in the CDR3. Authors' methods: For nucleated cells, counts were estimated from reference gene primer amplification. This table comes from immunoSEQ multiplex PCR, and its TCRdb copy is limited to in-frame clones, with some not included. That table gives V, J and clone size, and the DNA gave D and trimming. Seen here are a few hundred thousand clones, roughly 85% observed once, and the top ten hold 4% to 4.5%.

This chain links TRBV15 with TRBJ2-1; the match to TRBD2 covers 8 bases. Input material: PBMCs or T cells enriched from blood (not recorded which). The TCR sequence derives from a woman aged 25 to 39 who had recovered from COVID-19. The CDR3 region has the DNA TGTGCCACCAGCAGGGCTACGGGGGGGAATTACAATGAGCAGTTCTTC. It is translated as CATSRATGGNYNEQFF.